The 2 T cell receptor beta chains below were found in one sample sequenced in a study of blood T cell repertoires in COVID-19. The data were produced by immunoSEQ multiplex PCR, yet TCRdb's version contains in-frame clones alone and is incomplete. The repertoire holds over 25,000 clones, with about 85% as singletons. Sequenced: peripheral blood. These receptors were obtained from a human donor in a cohort sampled during active COVID-19.

V is TRBV18 and J is TRBJ1-1; 9 nucleotides align to TRBD1. The trim removed 5 bases at V and 5 bases at J, leaving 9 bases unmatched. This CDR3 has 15 amino acids. CDR1 and CDR2 (germline): KGHSH, LQKENI. The CDR3 region has the DNA TGTGCCAGCTCATTCTCCGACAGGGGGAGAACTGAAGCTTTCTTT. It codes for CASSFSDRGRTEAFF.

This chain uses TRBV6-4 with TRBJ2-3, with 9 bases aligning to TRBD2. Per the germline V gene, CDR1 is MRHNA and CDR2 is SNTAGT. The CDR3 spans 15 residues. Losses at the gene ends were 10 bases for V and 6 bases for J; bases not matched to a gene: 14. The CDR3 protein is CATSGGGRAGDTQYF. The CDR3 region has the DNA TGTGCCACCTCGGGTGGCGGGAGGGCCGGTGATACGCAGTATTTT.